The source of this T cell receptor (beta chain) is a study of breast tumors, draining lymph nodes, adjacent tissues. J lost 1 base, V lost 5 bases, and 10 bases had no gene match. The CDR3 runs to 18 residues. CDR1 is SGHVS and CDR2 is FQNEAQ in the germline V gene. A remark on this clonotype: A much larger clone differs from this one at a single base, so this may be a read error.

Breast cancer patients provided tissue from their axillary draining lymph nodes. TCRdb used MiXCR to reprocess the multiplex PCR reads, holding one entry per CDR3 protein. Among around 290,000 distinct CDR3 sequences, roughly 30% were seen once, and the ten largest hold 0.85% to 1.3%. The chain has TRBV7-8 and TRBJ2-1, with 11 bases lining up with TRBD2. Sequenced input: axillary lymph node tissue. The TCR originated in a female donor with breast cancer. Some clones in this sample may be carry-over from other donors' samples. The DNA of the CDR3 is TGTGCCAGCAGCGTGATGGTGAGGACTAGCGGGTCCTACAATGAGCAGTTCTTC. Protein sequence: CASSVMVRTSGSYNEQFF. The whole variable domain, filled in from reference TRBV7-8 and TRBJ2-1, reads GAGVSQSPRYKVAKRGQDVALRCDPISGHVSLFWYQQALGQGPEFLTYFQNEAQLDKSGLPSDRFFAERPEGSVSTLKIQRTQQEDSAVYLCASSVMVRTSGSYNEQFFGPGTRLTVL.